A selection of T cell receptor beta chains follows, all from one sample in a study of blood T cell repertoires in COVID-19. Generated by immunoSEQ multiplex PCR, the TCRdb table keeps only in-frame clones and is missing some. The table records approximately 35,000 clones, 85% of them present only once. The sequenced sample consisted of peripheral blood. These receptors were collected from a man aged 55 to 70 with active COVID-19. The CDR3 runs from the conserved cysteine through the conserved F or W. A D gene is named only where the DNA matches it firmly. Only some rows state a clone size, as once, few, many or a class for expanded clones.

TRBD1	.	TRBV24-1	TRBJ1-2	15	TGTGCCACCGCTCCCGCCGGGACAGTTAACTATGGCTACACCTTC	CATAPAGTVNYGYTF
.	.	TRBV28	TRBJ2-7	13	TGTGCCAGCAGTTTAGTAGCGCGCAACGAGCAGTACTTC	CASSLVARNEQYF
TRBD1	few	TRBV6-1	TRBJ1-1	15	TGTGCCAGCAGTGAAGTTACAGGGGCGCAGGCTGAAGCTTTCTTT	CASSEVTGAQAEAFF
.	.	TRBV14	TRBJ2-6	15	TGTGCCAGCAGCCAAGGGTCGGCTGGGGCCAACGTCCTGACTTTC	CASSQGSAGANVLTF
TRBD1	.	TRBV28	TRBJ1-1	16	TGTGCCAGCGGAAAACCGGGACAGGGGCTGTACACTGAAGCTTTCTTT	CASGKPGQGLYTEAFF
TRBD2	.	TRBV19	TRBJ2-5	15	TGTGCCAGTAGTAATGTGGCTAGCGGGGGAGAGACCCAGTACTTC	CASSNVASGGETQYF
TRBD2	.	TRBV24-1	TRBJ2-1	16	TGTGCCACCAGTGAATTTCGGACTAGCGGGAGCGGAGAGCAGTTCTTC	CATSEFRTSGSGEQFF
TRBD2	.	TRBV7-2	TRBJ2-2	16	TGTGCCAGCAGCTTAGATGGCGGGAGGGGAACCGGGGAGCTGTTTTTT	CASSLDGGRGTGELFF
TRBD2	once	TRBV5-4	TRBJ2-3	16	TGTGCCAGCAGCGGGGGAGGGACTAGCGGGAGAGATACGCAGTATTTT	CASSGGGTSGRDTQYF
.	.	TRBV7-2	TRBJ2-7	15	TGTGCCAGCACCCTGGCCCTAGCTCTCTCCTACGAGCAGTACTTC	CASTLALALSYEQYF
TRBD1	.	TRBV27	TRBJ1-5	14	TGTGCCAGCAGTATCGGGACAGGGATGAAGCCCCAGCATTTT	CASSIGTGMKPQHF
.	few	TRBV5-6	TRBJ1-2	13	TGTGCCAGCAGCTTAGCCAGGAACTATGGCTACACCTTC	CASSLARNYGYTF
.	once	TRBV3-1/TRBV3-2	TRBJ2-3	11	TGTGCCAGCAGCCAAGGGCCTACGCAGTATTTT	CASSQGPTQYF
TRBD2	.	TRBV7-9	TRBJ2-1	16	TGTGCCAGCAGCTCCTTTGGAATAGCGGGAGTGGATGAGCAGTTCTTC	CASSSFGIAGVDEQFF
TRBD1	.	TRBV9	TRBJ1-2	15	TGTGCCAGCAGCCCTAGACAGGGGAGCGTTTATGGCTACACCTTC	CASSPRQGSVYGYTF
TRBD2	.	TRBV20-1	TRBJ2-1	15	TGCAGTGCTAGTGAACGACTAGCGGGTGCTGATGAGCAGTTCTTC	CSASERLAGADEQFF
.	.	TRBV15	TRBJ2-5	15	TGTGCCACCAGCAGAGATCGCGGGAAGGGAGAGACCCAGTACTTC	CATSRDRGKGETQYF
TRBD1	.	TRBV5-1	TRBJ2-2	15	TGCGCCAGCAGCACGGACAGGGCGAACACCGGGGAGCTGTTTTTT	CASSTDRANTGELFF
.	.	TRBV9	TRBJ1-2	14	TGTGCCAGCAGCGAAGAGGACAGATACTATGGCTACACCTTC	CASSEEDRYYGYTF
TRBD2	.	TRBV6-1	TRBJ2-1	15	TGTGCCAGCAGTGAGGGCGGGAGTTCGAACAATGAGCAGTTCTTC	CASSEGGSSNNEQFF
TRBD2	.	TRBV19	TRBJ2-2	15	TGTGCCAGTAGTCGAGCGGGAGGTAGCACCGGGGAGCTGTTTTTT	CASSRAGGSTGELFF
.	once	TRBV21-1	TRBJ1-2	16	TGTGCCAGCAGCAAAGAGCCAACAGGGGAAGGCTATGGCTACACCTTC	CASSKEPTGEGYGYTF
.	.	TRBV28	TRBJ2-3	14	TGTGCCAGCAGTTTTAGACTACGCACAGATACGCAGTATTTT	CASSFRLRTDTQYF
TRBD2	.	TRBV30	TRBJ2-2	15	TGTGCCTGGAACGCCTTAAGCGGGAGGCACGGGGAGCTGTTTTTT	CAWNALSGRHGELFF
TRBD2	.	TRBV18	TRBJ2-1	15	TGTGCCAGCTCGCCGACTAGCGGGAGAAACAATGAGCAGTTCTTC	CASSPTSGRNNEQFF
.	.	TRBV5-1	TRBJ1-3	16	TGCGCCAGCAGCCCCGGAGAGCGCATCTCTGGAAACACCATATATTTT	CASSPGERISGNTIYF
TRBD2	.	TRBV9	TRBJ2-1	15	TGTGCCAGCAGCGCCGCCGGGACTAGCTACAATGAGCAGTTCTTC	CASSAAGTSYNEQFF
TRBD2	once	TRBV18	TRBJ2-3	14	TGTGCCAGCTCACGGGCGGGAGGCACAGATACGCAGTATTTT	CASSRAGGTDTQYF
TRBD2	medium-sized	TRBV5-1	TRBJ2-2	17	TGCGCCAGCAGTCGGGGACTAGCGGGAGGAGGGACCGGGGAGCTGTTTTTT	CASSRGLAGGGTGELFF
.	.	TRBV11-3	TRBJ2-1	11	TGTGCCAGCAGCTTTGGGGCAGAGCAGTTCTTC	CASSFGAEQFF
.	.	TRBV18	TRBJ2-1	14	TGTGCCAGCTCACCGGCCTCAGGGGATAATGAGCAGTTCTTC	CASSPASGDNEQFF
TRBD2	.	TRBV27	TRBJ2-1	16	TGTGCCAGCAGTTTTGGAGTTAGCGGGAGTAAAGATGAGCAGTTCTTC	CASSFGVSGSKDEQFF
TRBD2	.	TRBV6-5	TRBJ2-3	15	TGTGCCAGCAGTTTTACTAGCGGGAGAACAGATACGCAGTATTTT	CASSFTSGRTDTQYF
TRBD2	.	TRBV7-2	TRBJ2-2	17	TGTGCCAGCAGCTCTTACCCCGGGACTAGCGGGAGCGGGGAGCTGTTTTTT	CASSSYPGTSGSGELFF
TRBD2	.	TRBV28	TRBJ2-2	15	TGTGCCAGCAGTCGGCCGGGGGGTGGGAACGGGGAGCTGTTTTTT	CASSRPGGGNGELFF
TRBD2	.	TRBV29-1	TRBJ2-1	14	TGCAGCGTTGAATCCCTAGCGGGAGGCGGTGAGCAGTTCTTC	CSVESLAGGGEQFF
.	.	TRBV7-9	TRBJ1-2	13	TGTGCCAGCAGCTTAGAGGACAGCTATGGCTACACCTTC	CASSLEDSYGYTF
TRBD1	.	TRBV15	TRBJ2-7	17	TGTGCCACCAGCAGGCCCGACAGGTTTCAGGGGGATCACGAGCAGTACTTC	CATSRPDRFQGDHEQYF
TRBD2	.	TRBV30	TRBJ2-1	17	TGTGCCTACCTTATAACCCGGACTAGCCGTTCCTACAATGAGCAGTTCTTC	CAYLITRTSRSYNEQFF
.	.	TRBV19	TRBJ2-1	17	TGTGCCAGTAGTACGTCCCTATCCTATAATGACAACAATGAGCAGTTCTTC	CASSTSLSYNDNNEQFF
TRBD2	.	TRBV10-3	TRBJ2-4	14	TGTGCCATCAGTGAGGAAGGGAGGGTAAACATTCAGTACTTC	CAISEEGRVNIQYF
TRBD2	.	TRBV15	TRBJ2-3	16	TGTGCCACCAGCAGAGGGGATAGCGGGAGTAGAGATACGCAGTATTTT	CATSRGDSGSRDTQYF
.	.	TRBV7-2	TRBJ2-7	15	TGTGCCAGCAGCTTAGTTGGCCAAAGGGGGAGCGAGCAGTACTTC	CASSLVGQRGSEQYF
.	.	TRBV25-1	TRBJ1-1	13	TGTGCCAGCAGGTACTCGAGCGGCACTGAAGCTTTCTTT	CASRYSSGTEAFF
TRBD1	.	TRBV10-3	TRBJ1-1	17	TGTGCCATCAGTGAGTCGGCGGCAGGGGGTTATGACACTGAAGCTTTCTTT	CAISESAAGGYDTEAFF
.	.	TRBV6-5	TRBJ2-7	14	TGTGCCAGCAACGTCAGGGTGGCGTTTTTCGAGCAGTACTTC	CASNVRVAFFEQYF
.	.	TRBV5-1	TRBJ1-3	14	TGCGCCAGCAGCAAAGGGGCGTCTGGAAACACCATATATTTT	CASSKGASGNTIYF
.	few	TRBV6-5	TRBJ1-2	15	TGTGCCAGCAGTTACAGGACTCCAACGAGCTATGGCTACACCTTC	CASSYRTPTSYGYTF